This T cell receptor beta chain was identified during a study of T cell responses to AZD1222 COVID-19 vaccine. Sequencing used immunoSEQ multiplex PCR; TCRdb keeps in-frame clones, though not all of them. The sample carries some 130,000 clones, 85% to 90% recorded once. The germline V gene has CDR1 LNHDA and CDR2 SQIVND (reference sequence). Unmatched junction bases numbered 4, after V lost 6 bases and J lost 0 bases. The CDR3 length is 14 residues. The chain couples TRBV19 to TRBJ2-7, with 8 bases that match TRBD1. This TCR came from an adult in good health. Source: peripheral blood, taken on day 0 of AZD1222 vaccination. In DNA form, the CDR3 reads TGTGCCAGTAGCTCCGGGACAGGCTCCTACGAGCAGTACTTC. Translating it yields CASSSGTGSYEQYF.